The entry below describes one TCR beta chain. Profiling relied on immunoSEQ multiplex PCR, and the TCRdb table lists in-frame clones only, not all of them. The sample records approximately 170,000 clones, approximately 85% being singletons. Germline-derived CDR1 and CDR2 are LGHDT and YNNKEL (reference sequence). The CDR3 is 17 residues long. V shed 1 base, J shed 1 base, and the junction held 7 bases outside the gene matches. The entry originates in a study of blood T cell repertoires in COVID-19. V usage is TRBV3-1 (or the pseudogene TRBV3-2) and J usage is TRBJ1-5, with 7 bases identical to TRBD1. Sequenced input: peripheral blood. This receptor was identified in a man aged 80 or over with COVID-19, enrolled during active disease. The CDR3 DNA sequence: TGTGCCAGCAGCCAAGGACTAGGGACAGAAAGCAATCAGCCCCAGCATTTT. This encodes CASSQGLGTESNQPQHF.